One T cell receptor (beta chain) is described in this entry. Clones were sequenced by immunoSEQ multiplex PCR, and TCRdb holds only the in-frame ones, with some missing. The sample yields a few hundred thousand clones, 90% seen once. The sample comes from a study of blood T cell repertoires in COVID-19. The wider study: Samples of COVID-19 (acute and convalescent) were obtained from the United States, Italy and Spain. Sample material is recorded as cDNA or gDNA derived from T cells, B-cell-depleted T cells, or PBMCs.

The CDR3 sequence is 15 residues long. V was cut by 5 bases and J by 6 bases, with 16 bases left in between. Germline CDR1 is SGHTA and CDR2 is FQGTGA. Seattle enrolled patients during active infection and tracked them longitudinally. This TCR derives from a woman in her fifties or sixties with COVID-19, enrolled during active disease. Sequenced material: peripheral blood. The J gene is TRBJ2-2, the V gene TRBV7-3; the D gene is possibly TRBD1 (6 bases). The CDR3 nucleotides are TGTGCCAGCAGCACTAACAGGGTTGGGTCCGGGGAGCTGTTTTTT. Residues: CASSTNRVGSGELFF.